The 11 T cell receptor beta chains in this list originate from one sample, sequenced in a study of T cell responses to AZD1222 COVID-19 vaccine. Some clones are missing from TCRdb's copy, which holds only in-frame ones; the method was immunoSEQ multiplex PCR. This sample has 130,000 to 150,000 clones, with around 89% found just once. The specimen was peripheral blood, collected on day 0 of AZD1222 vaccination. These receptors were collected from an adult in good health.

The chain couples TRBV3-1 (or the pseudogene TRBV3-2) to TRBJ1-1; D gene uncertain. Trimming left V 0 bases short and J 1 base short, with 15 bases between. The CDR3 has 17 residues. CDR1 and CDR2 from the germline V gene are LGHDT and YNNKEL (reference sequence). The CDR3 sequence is CASSQDPGGGPNTEAFF. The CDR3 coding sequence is TGTGCCAGCAGCCAAGATCCGGGAGGAGGCCCGAACACTGAAGCTTTCTTT.

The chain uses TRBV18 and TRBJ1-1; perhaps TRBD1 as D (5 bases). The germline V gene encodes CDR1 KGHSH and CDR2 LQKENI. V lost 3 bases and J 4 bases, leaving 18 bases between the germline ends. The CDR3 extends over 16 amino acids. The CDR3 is CASSPLGGPGRTEAFF. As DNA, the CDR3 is TGTGCCAGCTCACCCCTCGGGGGACCGGGACGCACTGAAGCTTTCTTT. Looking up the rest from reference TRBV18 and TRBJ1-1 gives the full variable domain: NAGVMQNPRHLVRRRGQEARLRCSPMKGHSHVYWYRQLPEEGLKFMVYLQKENIIDESGMPKERFSAEFPKEGPSILRIQQVVRGDSAAYFCASSPLGGPGRTEAFFGQGTRLTVV.

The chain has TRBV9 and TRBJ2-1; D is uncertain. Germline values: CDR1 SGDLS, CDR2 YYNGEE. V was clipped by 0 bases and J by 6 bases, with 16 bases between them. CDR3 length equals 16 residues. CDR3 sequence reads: CASSVGGPSLPNEQFF. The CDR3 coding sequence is TGTGCCAGCAGCGTAGGAGGTCCCTCTCTTCCCAATGAGCAGTTCTTC.

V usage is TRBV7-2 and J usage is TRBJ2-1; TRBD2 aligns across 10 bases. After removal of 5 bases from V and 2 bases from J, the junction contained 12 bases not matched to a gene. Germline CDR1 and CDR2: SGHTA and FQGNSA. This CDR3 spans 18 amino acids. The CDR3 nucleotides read TGTGCCAGCAGCCCTTGGAGGCGGACTAGCGGACCCTACAATGAGCAGTTCTTC. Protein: CASSPWRRTSGPYNEQFF.

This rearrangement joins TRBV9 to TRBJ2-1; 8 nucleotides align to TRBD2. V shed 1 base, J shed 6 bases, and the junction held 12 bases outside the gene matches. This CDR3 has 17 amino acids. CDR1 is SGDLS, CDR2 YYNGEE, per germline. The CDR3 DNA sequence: TGTGCCAGCAGCGTACAACCTCAGCGGGAGTGGGTCAATGAGCAGTTCTTC. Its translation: CASSVQPQREWVNEQFF.

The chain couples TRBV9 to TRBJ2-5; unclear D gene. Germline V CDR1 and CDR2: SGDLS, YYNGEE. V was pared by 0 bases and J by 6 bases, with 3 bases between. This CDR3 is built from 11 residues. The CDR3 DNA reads TGTGCCAGCAGCGTAGATCAGACCCAGTACTTC. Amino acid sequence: CASSVDQTQYF. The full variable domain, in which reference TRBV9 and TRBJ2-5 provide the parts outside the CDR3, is DSGVTQTPKHLITATGQRVTLRCSPRSGDLSVYWYQQSLDQGLQFLIQYYNGEERAKGNILERFSAQQFPDLHSELNLSSLELGDSALYFCASSVDQTQYFGPGTRLLVL.

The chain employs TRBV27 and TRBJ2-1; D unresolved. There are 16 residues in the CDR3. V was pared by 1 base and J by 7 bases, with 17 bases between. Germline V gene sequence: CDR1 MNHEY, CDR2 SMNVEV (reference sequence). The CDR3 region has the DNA TGTGCCAGCAGTTTATTGAGGAAGAGGTCGACTAATGAGCAGTTCTTC. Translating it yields CASSLLRKRSTNEQFF.

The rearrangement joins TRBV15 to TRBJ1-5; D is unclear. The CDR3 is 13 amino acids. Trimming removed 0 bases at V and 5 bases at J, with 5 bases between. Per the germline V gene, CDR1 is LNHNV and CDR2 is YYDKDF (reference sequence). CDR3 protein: CATSRDFDQPQHF. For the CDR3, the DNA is TGTGCCACCAGCAGAGATTTTGATCAGCCCCAGCATTTT.

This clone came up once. The CDR3 spells CASSLTGLAGNEQFF. The CDR3 coding sequence is TGTGCCAGCAGCCTAACGGGACTAGCGGGGAATGAGCAGTTCTTC. V and J are TRBV7-2 and TRBJ2-1, with TRBD2 matching 13 bases. V was pared by 5 bases and J by 7 bases, with 5 bases of the junction left unmatched. In germline, CDR1 is SGHTA, CDR2 FQGNSA. This CDR3 has 15 residues. Together with reference TRBV7-2 and TRBJ2-1, the CDR3 gives the full variable domain: GAGVSQSPSNKVTEKGKDVELRCDPISGHTALYWYRQSLGQGLEFLIYFQGNSAPDKSGLPSDRFSAERTGGSVSTLTIQRTQQEDSAVYLCASSLTGLAGNEQFFGPGTRLTVL.

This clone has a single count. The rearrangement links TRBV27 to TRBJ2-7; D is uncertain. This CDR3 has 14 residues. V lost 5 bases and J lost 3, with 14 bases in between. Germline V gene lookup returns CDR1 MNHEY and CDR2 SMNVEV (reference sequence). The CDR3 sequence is CASSITPRHYEQYF. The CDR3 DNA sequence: TGTGCCAGCAGTATCACACCGCGGCACTACGAGCAGTACTTC.

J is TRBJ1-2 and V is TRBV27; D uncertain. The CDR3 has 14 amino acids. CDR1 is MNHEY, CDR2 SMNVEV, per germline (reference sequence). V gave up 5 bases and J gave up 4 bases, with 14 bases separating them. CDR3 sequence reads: CASSTTWTGYGYTF. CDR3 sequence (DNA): TGTGCCAGCAGTACCACATGGACGGGCTATGGCTACACCTTC.